This T cell receptor beta chain was profiled in a study of T cell clusters in autoimmune cytopenias. TRB amplification used approximately 250 ng of peripheral blood genomic DNA. Germline CDR1 reads LGHNT; CDR2 reads FRNRAP. This CDR3 is 15 amino acids long. TRB rearrangements were amplified by touch-down multiplex PCR with mixed TRB-A/B primers. TCRdb reprocessed the multiplex PCR reads; each CDR3 protein has one entry and no DNA is given. Listed are around 6,200 distinct CDR3 sequences; 20% to 25% falls within the top ten. This clonotype is classed as medium-sized by frequency. Another study also made use of these data, one on T cell repertoires in aging, cancer and after chemotherapy.

The material sequenced was peripheral blood. This receptor was obtained from a human donor in good health. This chain joins TRBV12-5 and TRBJ2-1; TCRdb's D gene call, TRBD1, goes unchecked for lack of DNA. The CDR3 here is CASGPGSSTDNEQFF.